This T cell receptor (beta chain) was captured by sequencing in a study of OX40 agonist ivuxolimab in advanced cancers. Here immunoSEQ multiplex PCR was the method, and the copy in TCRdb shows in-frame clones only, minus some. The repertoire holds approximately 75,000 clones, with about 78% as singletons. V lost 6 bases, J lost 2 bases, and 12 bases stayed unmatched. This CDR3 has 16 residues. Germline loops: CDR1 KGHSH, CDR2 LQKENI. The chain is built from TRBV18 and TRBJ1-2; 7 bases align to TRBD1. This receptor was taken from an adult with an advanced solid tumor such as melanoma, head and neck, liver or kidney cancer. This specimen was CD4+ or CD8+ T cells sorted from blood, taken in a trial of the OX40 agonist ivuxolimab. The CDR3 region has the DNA TGTGCCAGCTCCCAACGACCGGGACAGACCAACTATGGCTACACCTTC. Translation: CASSQRPGQTNYGYTF.